This record concerns one TCR beta chain sequence. The antigen remains undetermined. The data were obtained in a study of T cell responses to AZD1222 COVID-19 vaccine. Whole-study context: Samples with a second dose at about 4 or about 12 weeks were pooled together.

Germline V CDR1 and CDR2: SQVTM, ANQGSEA. CDR3 length equals 15 residues. Trimming took 7 bases from V and 0 from J; bases not matched to a gene: 9. Overall study findings and caveats: Mostly white British, mostly female donors; authors suggested clonal diversity may be underestimated. Vaccination with two AZD1222 doses was followed by a rise in Spike-specific TCR breadth and depth. Seropositive AZD1222 recipients at baseline numbered only five or six.

Measured with immunoSEQ multiplex PCR; TCRdb has only the in-frame clones, and not every one. The sample carries over 85,000 clones, roughly nine tenths recorded once. The source was peripheral blood, collected on day 0 of AZD1222 vaccination. The chain employs TRBV29-1 and TRBJ1-1, with 9 bases matching TRBD1. The TCR originated in an adult in good health. DNA for the CDR3: TGCAGCGCCCGCCCGGGACAGGGAATGAACACTGAAGCTTTCTTT. This gives the protein CSARPGQGMNTEAFF.